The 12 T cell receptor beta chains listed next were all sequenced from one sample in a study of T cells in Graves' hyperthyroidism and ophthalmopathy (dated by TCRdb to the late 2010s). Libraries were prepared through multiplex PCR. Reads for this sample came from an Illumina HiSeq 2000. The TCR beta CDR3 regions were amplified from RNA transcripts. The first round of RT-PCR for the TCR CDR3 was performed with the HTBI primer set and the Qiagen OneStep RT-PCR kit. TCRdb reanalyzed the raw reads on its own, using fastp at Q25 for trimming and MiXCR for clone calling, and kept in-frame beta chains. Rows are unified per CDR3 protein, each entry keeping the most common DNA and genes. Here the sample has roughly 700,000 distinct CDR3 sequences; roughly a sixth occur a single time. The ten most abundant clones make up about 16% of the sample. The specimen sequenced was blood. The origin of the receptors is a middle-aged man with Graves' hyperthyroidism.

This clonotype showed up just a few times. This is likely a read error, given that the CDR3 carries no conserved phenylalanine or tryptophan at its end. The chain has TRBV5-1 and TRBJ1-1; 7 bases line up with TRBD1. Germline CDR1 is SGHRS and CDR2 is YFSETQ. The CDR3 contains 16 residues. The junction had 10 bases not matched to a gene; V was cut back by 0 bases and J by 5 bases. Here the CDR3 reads CASSLAPQGGSTEAFL. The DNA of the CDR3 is TGCGCCAGCAGCTTGGCCCCCCAGGGGGGGTCGACTGAAGCTTTCCTT.

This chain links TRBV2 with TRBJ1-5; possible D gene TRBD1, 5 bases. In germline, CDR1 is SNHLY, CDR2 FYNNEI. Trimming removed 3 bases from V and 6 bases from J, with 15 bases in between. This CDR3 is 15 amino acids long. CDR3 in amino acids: CASSDGMGDRQPQHF. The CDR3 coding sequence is TGTGCCAGCAGTGATGGAATGGGGGATCGTCAGCCCCAGCATTTT.

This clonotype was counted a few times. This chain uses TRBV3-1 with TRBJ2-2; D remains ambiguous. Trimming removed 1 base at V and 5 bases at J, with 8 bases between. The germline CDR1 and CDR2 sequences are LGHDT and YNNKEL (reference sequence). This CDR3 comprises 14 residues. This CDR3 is CASSQVEQTGELFF. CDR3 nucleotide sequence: TGTGCCAGCAGCCAAGTTGAACAGACCGGGGAGCTGTTTTTT.

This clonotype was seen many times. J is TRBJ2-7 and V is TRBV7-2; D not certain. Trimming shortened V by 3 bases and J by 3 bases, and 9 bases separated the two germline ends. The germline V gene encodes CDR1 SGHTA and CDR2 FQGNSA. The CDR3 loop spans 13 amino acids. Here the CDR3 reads CASSFGYDYEQYF. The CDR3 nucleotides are TGTGCCAGCAGCTTTGGATATGACTACGAGCAGTACTTC.

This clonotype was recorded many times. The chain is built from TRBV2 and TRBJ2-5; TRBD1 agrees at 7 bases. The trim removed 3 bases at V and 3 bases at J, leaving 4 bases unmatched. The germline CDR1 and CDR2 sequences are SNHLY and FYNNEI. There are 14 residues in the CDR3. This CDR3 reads CASSEVGGEETQYF. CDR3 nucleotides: TGTGCCAGCAGTGAGGTAGGGGGCGAAGAGACCCAGTACTTC.

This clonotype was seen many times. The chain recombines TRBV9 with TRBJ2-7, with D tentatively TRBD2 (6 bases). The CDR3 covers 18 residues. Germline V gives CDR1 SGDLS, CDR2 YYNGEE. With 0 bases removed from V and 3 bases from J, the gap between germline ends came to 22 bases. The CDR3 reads CASSVATGGRVGDYEQYF. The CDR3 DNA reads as TGTGCCAGCAGCGTAGCTACCGGGGGACGGGTCGGAGACTACGAGCAGTACTTC.

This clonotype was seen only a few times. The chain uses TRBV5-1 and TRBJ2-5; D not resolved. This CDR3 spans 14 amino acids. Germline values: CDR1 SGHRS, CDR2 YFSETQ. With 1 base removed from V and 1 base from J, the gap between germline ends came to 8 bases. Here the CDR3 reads CASSLHPTQETQYF. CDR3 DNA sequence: TGCGCCAGCAGCTTGCATCCCACCCAAGAGACCCAGTACTTC.

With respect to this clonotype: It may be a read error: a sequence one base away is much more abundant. The CDR3 protein is CASNLVGGGSTDTQYF. CDR3 in DNA: TGTGCCAGCAACTTAGTAGGCGGGGGTAGCACAGATACGCAGTATTTT. The chain uses TRBV7-2 and TRBJ2-3, with 7 bases lining up with TRBD2. CDR3 length: 16 residues. Germline values: CDR1 SGHTA, CDR2 FQGNSA.

The CDR3 nucleotides read TGTGCCAGCAGTTACACCCCCAATCAGCCCCAGCATTTT. Translation gives CASSYTPNQPQHF. This chain links TRBV6-5 with TRBJ1-5; no firm D call. CDR1 and CDR2 (germline): MNHEY, SVGAGI. V lost 2 bases and J 3 bases, leaving 5 bases between the germline ends. The CDR3 is 13 residues long.

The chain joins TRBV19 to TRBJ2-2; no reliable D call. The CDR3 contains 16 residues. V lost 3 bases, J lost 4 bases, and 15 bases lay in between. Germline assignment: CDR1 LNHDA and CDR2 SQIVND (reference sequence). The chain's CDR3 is CASSIDPLVGTGELFF. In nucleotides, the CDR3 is TGTGCCAGTAGTATCGACCCCCTAGTCGGCACCGGGGAGCTGTTTTTT.

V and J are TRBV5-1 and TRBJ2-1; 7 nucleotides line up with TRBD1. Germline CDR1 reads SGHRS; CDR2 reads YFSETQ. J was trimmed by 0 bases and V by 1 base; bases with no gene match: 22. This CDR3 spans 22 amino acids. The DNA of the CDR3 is TGCGCCAGCAGCTTGTCGCGCGTCGACAGGGCTCGGATCGAGAGCTCCTACAATGAGCAGTTCTTC. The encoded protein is CASSLSRVDRARIESSYNEQFF.

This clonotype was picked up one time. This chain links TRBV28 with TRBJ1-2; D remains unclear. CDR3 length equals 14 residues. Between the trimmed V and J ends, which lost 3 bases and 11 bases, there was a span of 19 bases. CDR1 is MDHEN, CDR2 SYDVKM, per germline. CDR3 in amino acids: CASSFPIASRTYTF. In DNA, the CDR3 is TGTGCCAGCAGTTTTCCGATAGCCTCCCGTACATACACCTTC.